The rows below give T cell receptor beta chains drawn from one sample of a study of CD8 T cells in ankylosing spondylitis. TCRdb reanalysed the 5' RACE reads using MiXCR and keeps one entry per CDR3 protein. Altogether a few hundred thousand distinct CDR3 sequences are present, less than 25% being singletons, with the ten largest covering approximately 3.7%. Material for sequencing was blood, either unsorted or a sorted T cell fraction (not recorded which). These receptors were collected from a female donor with ankylosing spondylitis or in good health (not recorded which). The conserved cysteine and the conserved F or W are not part of the CDR3 here. Each record gives: J gene, CDR3 length, V gene, CDR3 protein.

J: TRBJ2-3; length: 12; V: TRBV30; CDR3: ASEKLAGTDTQY
J: TRBJ1-2; length: 12; V: TRBV7-2; CDR3: ASSLVQGAIGYT
J: TRBJ1-1; length: 14; V: TRBV12-5; CDR3: ASGLVKGAMNTEAF
J: TRBJ2-1; length: 9; V: TRBV5-6; CDR3: ASSLWNEQF
J: TRBJ1-2; length: 13; V: TRBV18; CDR3: ASSPPVRDFYGYT
J: TRBJ2-7; length: 14; V: TRBV10-3; CDR3: AISVFGTKTIYEQY
J: TRBJ2-2; length: 13; V: TRBV12-3/TRBV12-4; CDR3: ASSLGAANTGELF
J: TRBJ2-1; length: 11; V: TRBV6-2/TRBV6-3; CDR3: ATQLRPEREQF
J: TRBJ1-1; length: 13; V: TRBV10-3; CDR3: AIRDWAPTTTEAF
J: TRBJ1-2; length: 13; V: TRBV7-2; CDR3: ASSLDNFANYGYT
J: TRBJ2-7; length: 13; V: TRBV6-2/TRBV6-3; CDR3: ASSYPARATYEQY
J: TRBJ2-5; length: 16; V: TRBV11-2; CDR3: ASSFNGGGTSGRQTQY